Reported below is one T cell receptor (beta chain). The donors, all healthy, were Caucasians living in Russia, aged roughly 6 to 90. Each sample gave at least 6 million isolated PBMCs. The CDR3 runs to 16 residues. CDR1 and CDR2 from the germline V gene are SGHTA and FQGNSA. Trimming removed 5 bases from V and 3 bases from J; junction bases left unmatched: 12. This sample stems from a study of blood T cells in healthy people across ages. On the study more broadly: In model experiments, template switching was able to capture about one barcoded beta molecule for every two T cells that were present.

A J-beta primer mix and a sample-barcoded 5' primer were used in a second PCR of about 7 to 12 cycles. From the 5' RACE reads, TCRdb called clonotypes with MiXCR, one entry per CDR3 protein. Of about 1.4 million distinct CDR3 sequences in the sample, 55% to 75% were seen once. The specimen sequenced was blood. The receptor comes from a man aged 18 to 30 in good health. This sequence joins TRBV7-2 and TRBJ2-7; TRBD1 matches at 8 bases. CDR3 sequence: CASSLASGDRGYEQYF. The CDR3 DNA reads TGTGCCAGCAGCCTGGCCAGTGGAGACAGGGGCTACGAGCAGTACTTC.